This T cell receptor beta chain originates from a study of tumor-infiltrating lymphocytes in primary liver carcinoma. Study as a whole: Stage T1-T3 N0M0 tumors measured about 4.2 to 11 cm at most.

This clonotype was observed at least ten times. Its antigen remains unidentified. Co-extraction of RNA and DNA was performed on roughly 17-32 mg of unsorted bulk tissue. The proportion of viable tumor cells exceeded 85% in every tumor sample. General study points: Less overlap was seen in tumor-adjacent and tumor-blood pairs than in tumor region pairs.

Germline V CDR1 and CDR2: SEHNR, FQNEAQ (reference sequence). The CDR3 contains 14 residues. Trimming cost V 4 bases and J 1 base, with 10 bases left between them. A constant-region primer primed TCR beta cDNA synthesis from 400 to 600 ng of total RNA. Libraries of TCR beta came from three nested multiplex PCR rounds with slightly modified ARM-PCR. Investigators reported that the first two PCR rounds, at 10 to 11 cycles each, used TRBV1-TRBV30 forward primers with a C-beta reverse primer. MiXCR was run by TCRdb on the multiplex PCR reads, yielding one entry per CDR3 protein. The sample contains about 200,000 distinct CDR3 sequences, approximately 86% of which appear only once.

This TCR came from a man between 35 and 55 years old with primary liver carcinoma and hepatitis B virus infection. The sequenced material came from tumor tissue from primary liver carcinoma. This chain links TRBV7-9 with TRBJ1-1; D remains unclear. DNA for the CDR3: TGTGCCAGCAGCTCCGTAGGCAGGAACACTGAAGCTTTCTTT. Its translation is CASSSVGRNTEAFF. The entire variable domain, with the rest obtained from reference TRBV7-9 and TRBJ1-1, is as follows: DTGVSQNPRHKITKRGQNVTFRCDPISEHNRLYWYRQTLGQGPEFLTYFQNEAQLEKSRLLSDRFSAERPKGSFSTLEIQRTEQGDSAMYLCASSSVGRNTEAFFGQGTRLTVV.